This entry features one T cell receptor beta chain sequence. This sample was included in a study of blood T cell repertoires in COVID-19. The protocol was immunoSEQ multiplex PCR, while the TCRdb copy is restricted to in-frame clones and leaves out a portion. The sample includes tens of thousands of clones, approximately 78% of them seen just once. The V and J ends lost 5 bases and 0 bases, in that order; junction bases with no gene match: 8. CDR3 length: 18 residues. Germline CDR1 reads MNHEY; CDR2 reads SMNVEV (reference sequence). The J gene is TRBJ2-2, the V gene TRBV27, with TRBD2 matching over 11 bases. The sequence was collected from a woman aged 55-69 years with acute or convalescent COVID-19. Sequenced material: peripheral blood. Here the CDR3 DNA reads TGTGCCAGCAGTAGACTAGCGGGAACCTATTCGAACACCGGGGAGCTGTTTTTT. As protein: CASSRLAGTYSNTGELFF.